This T cell receptor beta chain was captured by sequencing in a study of cytomegalovirus exposure and HLA in healthy donors. The repertoire was sequenced with immunoSEQ multiplex PCR; TCRdb's copy has only in-frame clones and lacks some. This table holds some 74,000 clones, 90% to 95% found once. In this sample, this clone turned up a few times. The TCR comes from a woman aged 25 to 39 in good health and CMV-seronegative. Sequenced material: PBMCs.

CDR3 DNA sequence: TGTGCCAGCAGCCGGGAACAATGGTCACCCCTCCACTTT. It codes for CASSREQWSPLHF. This sequence joins TRBV7-2 and TRBJ1-6; D is ambiguous. Trimming left V 5 bases short and J 10 bases short, with 12 bases between. The CDR3 extends over 13 amino acids. The germline CDR1 and CDR2 sequences are SGHTA and FQGNSA.